Listed here are 19 T cell receptor beta chains from one sample, sequenced in a study of shared clonotypes between healthy human individuals. The assay was immunoSEQ multiplex PCR, and TCRdb's table has in-frame clones only and misses some. This table holds roughly 2 million clones, 85% to 95% found once. The sample was naive CD4+ T cells sorted from blood. Subset described: CD45RA+ positively selected. These receptors were taken from a man younger than 35 in good health.

This sequence joins TRBV9 and TRBJ2-3, with 9 bases identical to TRBD2. Unmatched junction bases numbered 19, after V lost 4 bases and J lost 4 bases. Germline V gene lookup returns CDR1 SGDLS and CDR2 YYNGEE. The CDR3 is 19 residues long. CDR3 DNA sequence: TGTGCCAGCAGCCACCAGCAGCGGGGGGCCTTACGGCATTCAGATACGCAGTATTTT. It is translated as CASSHQQRGALRHSDTQYF.

The rearrangement uses TRBV30 and TRBJ1-2; 12 bases fit TRBD1. CDR3 size: 17 residues. V was clipped by 0 bases and J by 2 bases; unmatched bases: 7. CDR1 and CDR2 from the germline V gene are GTSNPN and SVGIG (reference sequence). The CDR3 nucleotides read TGTGCCTGGAGTGTCCTGGGACAGGGGGCGGGAAACTATGGCTACACCTTC. Encoded protein: CAWSVLGQGAGNYGYTF.

The V and J genes are TRBV10-3 and TRBJ1-2; 8 bases are shared with TRBD1. This CDR3 spans 14 amino acids. The junction had 7 bases not matched to a gene; V was cut back by 4 bases and J by 6 bases. Germline CDR1 is ENHRY and CDR2 is SYGVKD. The DNA for the CDR3 is TGTGCCATCAGTGGTTCAGGGGGCGCCGATGGCTACACCTTC. Residues: CAISGSGGADGYTF.

The CDR3 nucleotides read TGTGCCCATCGAGGGGCGTATTGGGAGACCCAGTACTTC. Encoded protein: CAHRGAYWETQYF. The chain joins TRBV6-6 to TRBJ2-5; D assignment may be TRBD1 or TRBD2 (5 bases each). V lost 11 bases and J 5 bases, leaving 18 bases between the germline ends. Germline values: CDR1 MNHNY, CDR2 SVGAGI (reference sequence). This CDR3 has 13 residues.

V and J are TRBV11-3 and TRBJ2-5; 9 nucleotides line up with TRBD1. The germline CDR1 and CDR2 sequences are SGHNT and YENEEA. The CDR3 spans 14 residues. After removal of 5 bases from V and 3 bases from J, the junction contained 4 bases not matched to a gene. CDR3 coding DNA: TGTGCCAGCAGCGGGTGGACAGGGGAAGAGACCCAGTACTTC. This codes for CASSGWTGEETQYF.

This rearrangement joins TRBV7-9 to TRBJ1-3, with D possibly matching TRBD1 (5 bases). CDR3 length: 17 amino acids. Between the trimmed V and J ends, which lost 6 bases and 0 bases, there was a span of 18 bases. Per germline, CDR1 SEHNR and CDR2 FQNEAQ (reference sequence). CDR3 protein: CASRIAGTVYSGNTIYF. The CDR3 DNA reads as TGTGCCAGCAGAATAGCCGGGACCGTATACTCTGGAAACACCATATATTTT.

Concerning this clone itself: The sample contains more than one DNA sequence encoding this CDR3. The chain has TRBV11-3 and TRBJ2-3; D possibly matches TRBD1 or TRBD2 (5 bases each). The CDR3 length is 14 residues. The V and J ends lost 5 bases and 0 bases respectively, with 9 bases between them. The germline gives CDR1 SGHNT, CDR2 YENEEA. This CDR3 reads CASSPGTSTDTQYF. In DNA form, the CDR3 reads TGTGCCAGCAGCCCCGGGACCAGCACAGATACGCAGTATTTT.

The chain joins TRBV4-2 to TRBJ2-5; D remains unclear. Germline assignment: CDR1 LGHNA and CDR2 YNFKEQ. The CDR3 sequence is 11 residues long. Trimming left V 2 bases short and J 3 bases short, with 1 base between. The CDR3 DNA reads TGTGCCAGCAGCCAAAAAGAGACCCAGTACTTC. Translating it yields CASSQKETQYF.

This clone was found once. Additional DNA sequences in this sample encode the identical CDR3. V is TRBV6-5 and J is TRBJ2-5; D is undetermined. This CDR3 region has 15 residues. CDR1 is MNHEY and CDR2 is SVGAGI in the germline V gene. V dropped 2 bases and J dropped 2 bases, with 12 bases sitting between them. The CDR3 nucleotides are TGTGCCAGCAGTTACGGGCGGCTAGGACAAGAGACCCAGTACTTC. Translation: CASSYGRLGQETQYF.

Concerning this clone itself: The germline gene is not matched at one end of the junction; a read error may be the cause. The same CDR3 also results from other DNA sequences found in this sample. This chain links TRBV7-2 with TRBJ1-4; no definite D call. The CDR3 loop spans 15 amino acids. Germline CDR1 SGHTA, CDR2 FQGNSA. CDR3 DNA sequence: TGTGCCAGCAGTTTAGACGGTGCAACTAATGAAAAACTGTTTTTT. It specifies CASSLDGATNEKLFF. Full variable domain (outside the CDR3, taken from reference TRBV7-2 and TRBJ1-4): GAGVSQSPSNKVTEKGKDVELRCDPISGHTALYWYRQSLGQGLEFLIYFQGNSAPDKSGLPSDRFSAERTGGSVSTLTIQRTQQEDSAVYLCASSLDGATNEKLFFGSGTQLSVL.

As for this clone: Different DNA sequences within this sample yield the same CDR3. The V and J genes are TRBV5-1 and TRBJ2-5, with a weak D call TRBD1 (5 bases). Per the germline V gene, CDR1 is SGHRS and CDR2 is YFSETQ. The CDR3 runs 14 residues. V lost 0 bases to trimming and J lost 4 bases, with 10 bases between them. CDR3 bases: TGCGCCAGCAGCTTGGGGCAGGGTCGAGAGACCCAGTACTTC. Translating it yields CASSLGQGRETQYF.

This chain joins TRBV5-6 and TRBJ1-6, with D unclear. From germline, CDR1 is SGHDT and CDR2 YYEEEE. The CDR3 is 15 residues long. Trimming stripped 4 bases from V and 5 bases from J, with 13 bases between. In DNA, the CDR3 is TGTGCCAGCAGCGCCTCGGACCGAGATAATTCACCCCTCCACTTT. This gives the protein CASSASDRDNSPLHF. The full variable domain, with the rest looked up from reference TRBV5-6 and TRBJ1-6, is DAGVTQSPTHLIKTRGQQVTLRCSPKSGHDTVSWYQQALGQGPQFIFQYYEEEERQRGNFPDRFSGHQFPNYSSELNVNALLLGDSALYLCASSASDRDNSPLHFGNGTRLTVT.

The chain combines TRBV27 with TRBJ1-3; possible D gene TRBD1, 5 bases. Looked up from germline, CDR1 is MNHEY and CDR2 is SMNVEV (reference sequence). Trimming took off 6 bases at V and 0 bases at J, with 9 bases between the two ends. CDR3 length: 14 amino acids. CDR3 loop: CASSPGFSGNTIYF. The CDR3 nucleotides read TGTGCCAGCAGCCCAGGGTTCTCTGGAAACACCATATATTTT.

The chain couples TRBV25-1 to TRBJ2-3; D is possibly TRBD2 (6 bases). The ends were cut back, 5 bases at V and 1 base at J, with 10 bases in the middle. The germline V gene encodes CDR1 MGHDK and CDR2 SYGVNS. The CDR3 has 14 amino acids. Here the CDR3 reads CASSRGIRTDTQYF. In nucleotides, the CDR3 is TGTGCCAGCAGTCGCGGGATCCGCACAGATACGCAGTATTTT. Complete variable domain (other parts from reference TRBV25-1 and TRBJ2-3): EADIYQTPRYLVIGTGKKITLECSQTMGHDKMYWYQQDPGMELHLIHYSYGVNSTEKGDLSSESTVSRIRTEHFPLTLESARPSHTSQYLCASSRGIRTDTQYFGPGTRLTVL.

The chain uses TRBV30 and TRBJ2-1; no clear D. Trimming stripped 0 bases from V and 4 bases from J, with 10 bases between. Looked up from germline, CDR1 is GTSNPN and CDR2 is SVGIG (reference sequence). There are 14 residues in the CDR3. This CDR3 is CAWSVGLNYNEQFF. The CDR3 nucleotides are TGTGCCTGGAGTGTAGGGCTTAATTACAATGAGCAGTTCTTC.

The V and J genes are TRBV5-4 and TRBJ2-5; D not certain. CDR1 is SGHNT, CDR2 YYREEE, per germline (reference sequence). CDR3 length: 14 residues. V lost 0 bases and J 4 bases, leaving 10 bases between the germline ends. CDR3 DNA: TGTGCCAGCAGCTTGGCTCTAGTCGGAGAGACCCAGTACTTC. Its translation: CASSLALVGETQYF.

The gene calls are TRBV9 and TRBJ1-1; D is unclear. Germline CDR1 is SGDLS and CDR2 is YYNGEE. V lost 3 bases to trimming and J lost 2 bases, with 11 bases between them. This CDR3 contains 14 residues. This CDR3 reads CASSADTVNTEAFF. CDR3 bases: TGTGCCAGCAGCGCCGATACAGTAAACACTGAAGCTTTCTTT.

The chain couples TRBV10-3 to TRBJ2-7; the match to TRBD1 covers 7 bases. V lost 10 bases and J lost 0; bases outside the gene matches: 12. Germline V lookup: CDR1 ENHRY, CDR2 SYGVKD. The CDR3 contains 15 residues. CDR3: CATRLQGPSSYEQYF. The CDR3 DNA reads TGTGCCACACGACTACAGGGGCCAAGCTCCTACGAGCAGTACTTC.

The chain employs TRBV11-2 and TRBJ2-7; the D is unclear. The length of the CDR3 is 12 residues. Looked up from germline, CDR1 is SGHAT and CDR2 is FQNNGV. Trimming took 0 bases from V and 2 from J, leaving 2 bases between them. The CDR3 loop reads CASSLDPYEQYF. The CDR3, as DNA: TGTGCCAGCAGCTTAGACCCCTACGAGCAGTACTTC.